Below, 24 T cell receptor beta chains from the same sample are listed, as sequenced in a study of control samples from healthy donors and cancer patients. The repertoire was sequenced with immunoSEQ multiplex PCR; TCRdb's copy has only in-frame clones and lacks some. This repertoire shows around 72,000 clones, more than 75% found once; its top ten account for more than 13%. The sequencing input was blood. These receptors all come from a man over 45 in good health.

This clone was seen once. Additional DNA sequences in this sample encode the identical CDR3. The chain joins TRBV6-5 to TRBJ1-1, with 7 bases matching TRBD1. V gave up 6 bases and J gave up 7 bases; unmatched junction bases: 2. Germline CDR1 and CDR2: MNHEY and SVGAGI. The CDR3 covers 11 residues. The CDR3 coding sequence is TGTGCCAGCAGCCGACAGGGTGAAGCTTTCTTT. This gives the protein CASSRQGEAFF.

This clone has a handful of counts. CDR3 sequence: CASFDMGARTETQYF. As DNA, the CDR3 is TGTGCCAGCTTCGACATGGGGGCCCGAACGGAGACCCAGTACTTC. The J gene is TRBJ2-5, the V gene TRBV27; TRBD1 might be the D (6 bases). Per the germline V gene, CDR1 is MNHEY and CDR2 is SMNVEV (reference sequence). This CDR3 comprises 15 residues. The V end was cut by 8 bases, the J end by 5 bases, with 21 bases between.

The J gene is TRBJ2-5, the V gene TRBV2; TRBD1 matches 10 bases. The germline V gene encodes CDR1 SNHLY and CDR2 FYNNEI. The CDR3 is 14 amino acids. Trimming removed 7 bases from V and 5 bases from J; junction bases left unmatched: 7. Here the CDR3 reads CASTGTGEEETQYF. DNA of the CDR3: TGTGCCAGCACCGGGACAGGGGAAGAGGAGACCCAGTACTTC.

The chain couples TRBV7-2 to TRBJ2-3, with D possibly TRBD2 on 6 matching bases. Trimming pared 5 bases from V and 4 bases from J, leaving 16 bases between. Germline assignment: CDR1 SGHTA and CDR2 FQGNSA. This CDR3 is built from 15 residues. CDR3 nucleotides: TGTGCCAGCAGCCCGGGAGTGGGGGTGGCAGATACGCAGTATTTT. It is translated as CASSPGVGVADTQYF. Supplemented by reference TRBV7-2 and TRBJ2-3, the full variable domain reads GAGVSQSPSNKVTEKGKDVELRCDPISGHTALYWYRQSLGQGLEFLIYFQGNSAPDKSGLPSDRFSAERTGGSVSTLTIQRTQQEDSAVYLCASSPGVGVADTQYFGPGTRLTVL.

The V and J genes are TRBV5-1 and TRBJ1-1; no clear D gene. The V end was cut by 4 bases, the J end by 4 bases, with 20 bases between. The CDR3 runs to 16 residues. The germline V gene encodes CDR1 SGHRS and CDR2 YFSETQ. CDR3 nucleotide sequence: TGCGCCAGCAGCGACCGATTGAGGGCCGGGAGCACTGAAGCTTTCTTT. It yields the protein CASSDRLRAGSTEAFF.

This chain joins TRBV7-9 and TRBJ2-1; D not resolved. Trimming left V 3 bases short and J 11 bases short, with 11 bases between. Germline V lookup: CDR1 SEHNR, CDR2 FQNEAQ (reference sequence). The CDR3 has 12 residues. CDR3 bases: TGTGCCAGCAGCTTCCCTGGTCGGCAGCAGTTCTTC. Translation: CASSFPGRQQFF.

Points on this clone: Other DNA sequences in this sample translate to the same CDR3. The chain links TRBV15 to TRBJ2-1; 11 nucleotides align to TRBD2. CDR1 and CDR2 from the germline V gene are LNHNV and YYDKDF (reference sequence). This CDR3 region has 17 residues. V shed 1 base and J 3 bases; nucleotides not matched to a gene: 5. The DNA for the CDR3 is TGTGCCACCAGCAGAGTCTTTGGGACTAGCGGCTACAATGAGCAGTTCTTC. Protein sequence: CATSRVFGTSGYNEQFF. The full variable domain, with the rest looked up from reference TRBV15 and TRBJ2-1, is DAMVIQNPRYQVTQFGKPVTLSCSQTLNHNVMYWYQQKSSQAPKLLFHYYDKDFNNEADTPDNFQSRRPNTSFCFLDIRSPGLGDTAMYLCATSRVFGTSGYNEQFFGPGTRLTVL.

This sequence joins TRBV11-2 and TRBJ1-1, with 8 bases matching TRBD1. CDR1 is SGHAT and CDR2 is FQNNGV in the germline V gene. CDR3 length equals 15 residues. The ends lost 8 bases at V and 0 bases at J; junction bases unmatched: 8. For the CDR3, the DNA is TGTGCCAGCGGGGGGGACAGGACCATGAACACTGAAGCTTTCTTT. Protein product: CASGGDRTMNTEAFF.

This chain connects TRBV4-2 to TRBJ1-1; D is undetermined. V dropped 4 bases and J dropped 3 bases, with 9 bases sitting between them. The CDR3 consists of 13 residues. Germline V gene lookup returns CDR1 LGHNA and CDR2 YNFKEQ. DNA for the CDR3: TGTGCCAGCAGCCTGCGGGTGGACACTGAAGCTTTCTTT. It yields the protein CASSLRVDTEAFF.

CDR3: CASSLTGLVRETQYF. CDR3 DNA: TGTGCCAGCAGCTTGACGGGACTAGTAAGAGAGACCCAGTACTTC. The chain uses TRBV9 and TRBJ2-5; 8 nucleotides match TRBD2. The CDR3 is 15 residues long. Losses at the gene ends were 4 bases for V and 4 bases for J; bases not matched to a gene: 9. Germline V gene data show CDR1 as SGDLS and CDR2 as YYNGEE. Combining the CDR3 with reference TRBV9 and TRBJ2-5 gives the whole variable domain DSGVTQTPKHLITATGQRVTLRCSPRSGDLSVYWYQQSLDQGLQFLIQYYNGEERAKGNILERFSAQQFPDLHSELNLSSLELGDSALYFCASSLTGLVRETQYFGPGTRLLVL.

The rearrangement uses TRBV18 and TRBJ1-4, with D possibly matching TRBD1 (5 bases). Germline V CDR1 and CDR2: KGHSH, LQKENI. This CDR3 is 15 amino acids long. V was clipped by 0 bases and J by 8 bases, with 13 bases between them. The CDR3 is CASSPPAGVREKLFF. In nucleotides, the CDR3 is TGTGCCAGCTCACCACCGGCGGGGGTTAGGGAAAAACTGTTTTTT.

The chain is built from TRBV6-5 and TRBJ1-1; D gene uncertain. CDR1 is MNHEY, CDR2 SVGAGI, per germline. The CDR3 consists of 13 residues. Trimming pared 6 bases from V and 3 bases from J, leaving 11 bases between. CDR3 coding DNA: TGTGCCAGCAGCCCGTACGGGGACACTGAAGCTTTCTTT. Translation gives CASSPYGDTEAFF.

V and J are TRBV27 and TRBJ2-3, with 9 nucleotides matching TRBD1. V was clipped by 6 bases and J by 3 bases; unmatched bases: 16. From germline, CDR1 is MNHEY and CDR2 SMNVEV (reference sequence). The CDR3 has 18 residues. CDR3 sequence: CASRLRWDREGPTDTQYF. In DNA form, the CDR3 reads TGTGCCAGCAGACTGCGATGGGACAGGGAGGGCCCGACAGATACGCAGTATTTT.

The chain couples TRBV7-2 to TRBJ2-1; possible D gene TRBD2, 5 bases. Germline assignment: CDR1 SGHTA and CDR2 FQGNSA. V was trimmed by 3 bases and J by 0 bases, leaving 15 bases between them. The length of the CDR3 is 17 residues. In nucleotides, the CDR3 is TGTGCCAGCAGCTTGGGAGACTCACCGATCTCCTACAATGAGCAGTTCTTC. It is translated as CASSLGDSPISYNEQFF.

Details on this clone: This sample also contains other DNA sequences that code for the same CDR3. This chain uses TRBV15 with TRBJ2-1; possibly TRBD1 or TRBD2 for D (5 bases each). Germline CDR1 reads LNHNV; CDR2 reads YYDKDF (reference sequence). The V gene lost 2 bases and the J gene lost 1 base, with 9 bases spanning the gap. The CDR3 is made up of 15 amino acids. The CDR3 nucleotides read TGTGCCACCAGCAGATGGGACGTATCCTACAATGAGCAGTTCTTC. It codes for CATSRWDVSYNEQFF.

The V and J genes are TRBV18 and TRBJ2-7; 7 bases agree with TRBD1. From germline, CDR1 is KGHSH and CDR2 LQKENI. The CDR3 runs to 14 residues. Trimming cost V 8 bases and J 5 bases; bases outside gene matches: 12. CDR3 region: CASLRGGSGDEQYF. DNA of the CDR3: TGTGCCAGCCTCAGAGGGGGCAGTGGAGACGAGCAGTACTTC. Looking up the rest from reference TRBV18 and TRBJ2-7 gives the full variable domain: NAGVMQNPRHLVRRRGQEARLRCSPMKGHSHVYWYRQLPEEGLKFMVYLQKENIIDESGMPKERFSAEFPKEGPSILRIQQVVRGDSAAYFCASLRGGSGDEQYFGPGTRLTVT.

J is TRBJ2-7 and V is TRBV7-9; TRBD2 is a possible D gene (6 bases). V was pared by 6 bases and J by 3 bases, with 15 bases between. The CDR3 has 14 amino acids. Germline values: CDR1 SEHNR, CDR2 FQNEAQ (reference sequence). CDR3 DNA sequence: TGTGCCAGCAGGGATGCCGGGGGTGACTACGAGCAGTACTTC. Encoded protein: CASRDAGGDYEQYF. Full variable domain (missing parts from reference TRBV7-9 and TRBJ2-7): DTGVSQNPRHKITKRGQNVTFRCDPISEHNRLYWYRQTLGQGPEFLTYFQNEAQLEKSRLLSDRFSAERPKGSFSTLEIQRTEQGDSAMYLCASRDAGGDYEQYFGPGTRLTVT.

The V call is TRBV7-2, the J call TRBJ1-5; no clear D gene. The germline V and J ends were trimmed by 1 base and 7 bases, with 11 bases remaining between them. The V gene's germline CDR1 is SGHTA and CDR2 FQGNSA. This CDR3 has 14 residues. CDR3 nucleotides: TGTGCCAGCAGCTTAGACCCGACGGCCCAGCCCCAGCATTTT. Residues: CASSLDPTAQPQHF.

The chain links TRBV4-1 to TRBJ1-5; D not certain. The germline CDR1 and CDR2 sequences are MGHRA and YSYEKL. CDR3 length: 14 residues. Trimming shortened V by 0 bases and J by 1 base, and 4 bases separated the two germline ends. This chain's CDR3 is CASSQDRSNQPQHF. CDR3 nucleotide sequence: TGCGCCAGCAGCCAAGACCGCAGCAATCAGCCCCAGCATTTT.

V and J are TRBV24-1 and TRBJ1-3; D is unresolved. The CDR3 extends over 15 amino acids. V was pared by 3 bases and J by 1 base, with 9 bases between. The germline CDR1 and CDR2 sequences are KGHDR and SFDVKD. The CDR3 DNA sequence: TGTGCCACCAGTGATCCCGAGAGATCTGGAAACACCATATATTTT. Encoded protein: CATSDPERSGNTIYF.

J is TRBJ1-1 and V is TRBV29-1, with D possibly TRBD1 on 5 matching bases. The germline gives CDR1 SQVTM, CDR2 ANQGSEA. This CDR3 comprises 11 residues. Trimming pared 8 bases from V and 4 bases from J, leaving 11 bases between. CDR3 region: CSHGGGTEAFF. CDR3 bases: TGCAGCCATGGTGGGGGCACTGAAGCTTTCTTT.

This clone came up a few times. The chain uses TRBV7-2 and TRBJ2-5; D unclear. The CDR3 is 15 residues long. Between the trimmed V and J ends, which lost 0 bases and 7 bases, there was a span of 15 bases. Germline values: CDR1 SGHTA, CDR2 FQGNSA. The CDR3 DNA reads TGTGCCAGCAGCTTAGCGGTGGGATTGTCCGCGACCCAGTACTTC. This encodes CASSLAVGLSATQYF.

The genes are TRBV4-2 and TRBJ1-1, with 7 bases fitting TRBD1. J was trimmed by 4 bases and V by 4 bases; bases with no gene match: 3. The germline gives CDR1 LGHNA, CDR2 YNFKEQ. The CDR3 is 13 amino acids. CDR3 coding DNA: TGTGCCAGCAGCCGAGACAGGGCCACTGAAGCTTTCTTT. Protein sequence: CASSRDRATEAFF.

The chain links TRBV21-1 to TRBJ1-3; TRBD1 is the table's D call, not checked against the DNA. TRBV21-1 is given as a pseudogene. The CDR3 sequence is 15 residues long. The CDR3 coding sequence is TGTGCCAGCAGTAGGACAGGGTTGGTTGGAAACACCATATATTTT. This gives the protein CASSRTGLVGNTIYF.